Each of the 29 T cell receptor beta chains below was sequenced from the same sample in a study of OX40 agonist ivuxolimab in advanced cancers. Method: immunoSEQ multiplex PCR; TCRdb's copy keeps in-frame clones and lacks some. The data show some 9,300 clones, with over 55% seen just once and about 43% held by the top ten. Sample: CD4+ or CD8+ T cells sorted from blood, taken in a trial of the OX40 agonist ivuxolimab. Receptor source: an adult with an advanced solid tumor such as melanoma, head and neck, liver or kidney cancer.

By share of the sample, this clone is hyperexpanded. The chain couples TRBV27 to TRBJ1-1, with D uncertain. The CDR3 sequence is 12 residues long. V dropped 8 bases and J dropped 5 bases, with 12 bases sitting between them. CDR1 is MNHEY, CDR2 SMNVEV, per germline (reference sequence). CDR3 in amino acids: CASGRKRTEAFF. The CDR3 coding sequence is TGTGCCAGCGGTCGGAAAAGAACTGAAGCTTTCTTT.

The CDR3 loop is CASSKRTANEKLFF. CDR3 nucleotides: TGTGCCAGCAGTAAAAGGACGGCTAATGAAAAACTGTTTTTT. The chain is built from TRBV28 and TRBJ1-4; D not certain. This CDR3 is 14 amino acids long. Trimming removed 5 bases at V and 3 bases at J, with 10 bases between. CDR1 is MDHEN, CDR2 SYDVKM, per germline.

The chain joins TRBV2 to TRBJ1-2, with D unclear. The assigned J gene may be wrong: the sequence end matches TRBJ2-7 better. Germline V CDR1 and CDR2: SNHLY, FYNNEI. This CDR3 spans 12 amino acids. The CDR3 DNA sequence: TGTGCCAGCAGTGTTCGCGACTACGAGCAGTACTTC. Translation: CASSVRDYEQYF.

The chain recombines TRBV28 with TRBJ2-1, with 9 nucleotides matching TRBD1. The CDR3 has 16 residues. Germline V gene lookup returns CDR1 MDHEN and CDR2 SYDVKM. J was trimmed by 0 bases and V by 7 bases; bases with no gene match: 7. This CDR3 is CASNLDRGNSYNEQFF. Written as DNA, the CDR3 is TGTGCCAGCAACCTGGACAGGGGTAACTCCTACAATGAGCAGTTCTTC.

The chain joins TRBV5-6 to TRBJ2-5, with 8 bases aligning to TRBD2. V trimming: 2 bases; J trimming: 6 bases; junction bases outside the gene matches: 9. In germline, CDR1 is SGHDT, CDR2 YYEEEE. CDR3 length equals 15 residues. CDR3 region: CASSFGAGGMKTQYF. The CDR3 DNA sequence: TGTGCCAGCAGCTTTGGCGCGGGAGGTATGAAGACCCAGTACTTC.

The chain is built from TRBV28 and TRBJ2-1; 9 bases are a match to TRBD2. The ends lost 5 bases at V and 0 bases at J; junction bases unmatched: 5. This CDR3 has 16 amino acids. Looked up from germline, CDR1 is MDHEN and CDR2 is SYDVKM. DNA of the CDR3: TGTGCCAGCAGTATCCTTAGCGGGAGCTCCTACAATGAGCAGTTCTTC. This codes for CASSILSGSSYNEQFF. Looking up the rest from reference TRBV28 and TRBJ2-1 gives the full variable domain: DVKVTQSSRYLVKRTGEKVFLECVQDMDHENMFWYRQDPGLGLRLIYFSYDVKMKEKGDIPEGYSVSREKKERFSLILESASTNQTSMYLCASSILSGSSYNEQFFGPGTRLTVL.

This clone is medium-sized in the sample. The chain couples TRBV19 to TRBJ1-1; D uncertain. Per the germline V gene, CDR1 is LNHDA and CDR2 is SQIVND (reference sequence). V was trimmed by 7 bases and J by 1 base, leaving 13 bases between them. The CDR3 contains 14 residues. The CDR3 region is CASTIGGANTEAFF. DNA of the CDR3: TGTGCCAGTACCATTGGAGGAGCGAACACTGAAGCTTTCTTT.

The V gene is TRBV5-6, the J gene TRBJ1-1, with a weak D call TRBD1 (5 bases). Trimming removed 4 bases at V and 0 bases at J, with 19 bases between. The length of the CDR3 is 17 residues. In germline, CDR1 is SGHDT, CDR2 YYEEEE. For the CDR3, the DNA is TGTGCCAGCAGCCCGACCAGGGTAGGGGCCATGAACACTGAAGCTTTCTTT. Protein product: CASSPTRVGAMNTEAFF.

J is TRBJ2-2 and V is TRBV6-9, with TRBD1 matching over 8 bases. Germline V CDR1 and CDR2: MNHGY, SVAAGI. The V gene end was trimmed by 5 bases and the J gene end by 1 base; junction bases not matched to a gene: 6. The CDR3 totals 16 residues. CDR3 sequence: CASSKPGTGNTGELFF. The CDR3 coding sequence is TGTGCCAGCAGTAAACCCGGGACAGGGAACACCGGGGAGCTGTTTTTT.

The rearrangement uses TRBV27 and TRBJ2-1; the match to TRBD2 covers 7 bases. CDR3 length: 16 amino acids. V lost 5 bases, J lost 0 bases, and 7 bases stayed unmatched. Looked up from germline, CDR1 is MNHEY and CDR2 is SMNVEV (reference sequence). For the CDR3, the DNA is TGTGCCAGCAGTCGATCGGGACTAAGCTCCTACAATGAGCAGTTCTTC. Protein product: CASSRSGLSSYNEQFF.

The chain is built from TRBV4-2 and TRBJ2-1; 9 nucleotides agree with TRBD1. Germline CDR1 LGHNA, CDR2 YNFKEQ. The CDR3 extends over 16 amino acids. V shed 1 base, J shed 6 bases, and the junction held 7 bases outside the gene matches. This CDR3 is CASSQAPGQGRNEQFF. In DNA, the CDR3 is TGTGCCAGCAGCCAAGCGCCGGGACAGGGTCGCAATGAGCAGTTCTTC.

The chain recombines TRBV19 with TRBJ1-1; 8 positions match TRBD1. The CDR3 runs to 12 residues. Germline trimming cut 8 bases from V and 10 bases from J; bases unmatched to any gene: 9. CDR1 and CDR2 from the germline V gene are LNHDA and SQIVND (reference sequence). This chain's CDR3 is CASGQGPEGAFF. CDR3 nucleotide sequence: TGTGCCAGTGGACAGGGACCCGAGGGAGCTTTCTTT.

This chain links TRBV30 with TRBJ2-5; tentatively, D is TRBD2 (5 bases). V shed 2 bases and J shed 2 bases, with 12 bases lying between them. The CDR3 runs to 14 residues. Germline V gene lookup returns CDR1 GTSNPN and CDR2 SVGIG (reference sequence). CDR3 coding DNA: TGTGCCTGGAGTCCTCTGGAGGAACAAGAGACCCAGTACTTC. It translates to CAWSPLEEQETQYF.

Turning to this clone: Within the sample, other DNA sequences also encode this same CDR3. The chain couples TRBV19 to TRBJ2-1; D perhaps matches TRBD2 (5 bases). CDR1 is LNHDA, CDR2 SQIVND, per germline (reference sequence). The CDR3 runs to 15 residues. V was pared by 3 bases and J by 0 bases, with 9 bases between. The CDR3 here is CASSISGSSYNEQFF. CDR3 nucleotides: TGTGCCAGTAGTATCTCGGGGAGCTCCTACAATGAGCAGTTCTTC. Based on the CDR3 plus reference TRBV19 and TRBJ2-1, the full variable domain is DGGITQSPKYLFRKEGQNVTLSCEQNLNHDAMYWYRQDPGQGLRLIYYSQIVNDFQKGDIAEGYSVSREKKESFPLTVTSAQKNPTAFYLCASSISGSSYNEQFFGPGTRLTVL.

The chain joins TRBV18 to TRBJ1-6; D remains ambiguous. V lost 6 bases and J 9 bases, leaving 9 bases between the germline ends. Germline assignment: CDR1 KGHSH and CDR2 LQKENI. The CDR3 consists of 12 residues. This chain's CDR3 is CASSPGPSPLHF. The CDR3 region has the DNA TGTGCCAGCTCCCCCGGCCCTTCACCCCTCCACTTT.

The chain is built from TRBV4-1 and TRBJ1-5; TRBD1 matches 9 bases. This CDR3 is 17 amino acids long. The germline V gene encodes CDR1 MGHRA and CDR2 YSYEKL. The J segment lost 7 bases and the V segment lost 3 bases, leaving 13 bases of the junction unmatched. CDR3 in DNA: TGCGCCAGCAGCCACCCGAACTATGACAGGGGGGAACAGCCCCAGCATTTT. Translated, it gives CASSHPNYDRGEQPQHF.

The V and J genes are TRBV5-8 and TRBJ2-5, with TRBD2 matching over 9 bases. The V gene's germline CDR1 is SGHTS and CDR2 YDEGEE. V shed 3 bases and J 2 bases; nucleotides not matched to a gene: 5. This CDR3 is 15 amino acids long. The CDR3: CASSSAGGKQETQYF. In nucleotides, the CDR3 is TGTGCCAGCAGCTCAGCGGGAGGAAAACAAGAGACCCAGTACTTC.

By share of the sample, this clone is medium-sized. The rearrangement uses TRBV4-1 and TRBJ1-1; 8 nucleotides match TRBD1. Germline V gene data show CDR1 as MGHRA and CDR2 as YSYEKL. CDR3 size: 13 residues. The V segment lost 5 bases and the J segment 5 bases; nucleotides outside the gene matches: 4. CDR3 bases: TGCGCCAGCAGCGGACAGGGTAAGACTGAAGCTTTCTTT. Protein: CASSGQGKTEAFF.

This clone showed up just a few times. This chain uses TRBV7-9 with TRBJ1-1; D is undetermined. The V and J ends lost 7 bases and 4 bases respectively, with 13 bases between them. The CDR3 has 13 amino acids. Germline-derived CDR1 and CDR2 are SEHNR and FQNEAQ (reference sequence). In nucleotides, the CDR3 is TGTGCCAGCACCAGTGGTAAACTCACTGAAGCTTTCTTT. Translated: CASTSGKLTEAFF. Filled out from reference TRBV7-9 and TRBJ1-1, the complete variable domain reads DTGVSQNPRHKITKRGQNVTFRCDPISEHNRLYWYRQTLGQGPEFLTYFQNEAQLEKSRLLSDRFSAERPKGSFSTLEIQRTEQGDSAMYLCASTSGKLTEAFFGQGTRLTVV.

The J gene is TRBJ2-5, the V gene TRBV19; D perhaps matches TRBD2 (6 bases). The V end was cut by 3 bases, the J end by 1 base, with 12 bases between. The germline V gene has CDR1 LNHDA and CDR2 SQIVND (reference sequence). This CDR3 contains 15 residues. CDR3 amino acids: CASSILWEAQETQYF. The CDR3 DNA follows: TGTGCCAGTAGTATTCTGTGGGAGGCCCAAGAGACCCAGTACTTC.

The CDR3 region has the DNA TGTGCCAGCAGTTCGGGGACGGAAATCTACTACAATGAGCAGTTCTTC. Amino acids: CASSSGTEIYYNEQFF. The gene calls are TRBV28 and TRBJ2-1, with D perhaps TRBD1 or TRBD2 (5 bases each). The CDR3 extends over 16 amino acids. Germline CDR1 reads MDHEN; CDR2 reads SYDVKM. With 4 bases removed from V and 3 bases from J, the gap between germline ends came to 16 bases.

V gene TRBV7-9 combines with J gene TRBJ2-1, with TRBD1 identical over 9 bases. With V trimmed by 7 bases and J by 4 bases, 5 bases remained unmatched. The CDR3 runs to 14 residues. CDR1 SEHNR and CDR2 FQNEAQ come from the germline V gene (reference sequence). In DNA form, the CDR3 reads TGTGCCAGCAAAGGACAGGGGAGGTACAATGAGCAGTTCTTC. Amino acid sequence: CASKGQGRYNEQFF.

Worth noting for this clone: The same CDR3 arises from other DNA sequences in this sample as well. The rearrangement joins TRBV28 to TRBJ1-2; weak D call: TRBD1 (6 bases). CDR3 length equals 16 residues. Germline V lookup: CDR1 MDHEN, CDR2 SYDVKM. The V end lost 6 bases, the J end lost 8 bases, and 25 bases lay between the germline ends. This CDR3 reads CASSRNTGQRDPGYTF. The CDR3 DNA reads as TGTGCCAGCAGCCGAAACACAGGACAGAGGGATCCCGGCTACACCTTC.

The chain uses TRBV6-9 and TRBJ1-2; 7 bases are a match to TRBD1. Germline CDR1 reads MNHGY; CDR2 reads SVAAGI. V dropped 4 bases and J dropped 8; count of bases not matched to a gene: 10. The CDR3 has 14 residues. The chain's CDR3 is CASSSDRASSGYTF. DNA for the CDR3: TGTGCCAGCAGTTCCGACAGGGCCTCATCGGGCTACACCTTC.

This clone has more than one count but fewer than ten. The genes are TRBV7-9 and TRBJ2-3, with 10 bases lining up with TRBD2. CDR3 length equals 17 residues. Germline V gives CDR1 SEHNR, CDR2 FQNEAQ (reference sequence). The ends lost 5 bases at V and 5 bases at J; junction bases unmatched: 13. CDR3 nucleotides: TGTGCCAGCAGCCAAAAGACGAGCGGGAGGGAAAAAGATACGCAGTATTTT. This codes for CASSQKTSGREKDTQYF.

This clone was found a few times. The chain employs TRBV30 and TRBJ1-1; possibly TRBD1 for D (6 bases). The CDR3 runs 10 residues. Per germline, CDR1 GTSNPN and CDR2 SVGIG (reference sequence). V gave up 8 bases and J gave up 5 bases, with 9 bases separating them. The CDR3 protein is CARGGTEAFF. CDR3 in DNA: TGTGCCCGAGGGGGGACTGAAGCTTTCTTT. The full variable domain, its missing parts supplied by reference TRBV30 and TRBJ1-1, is SQTIHQWPATLVQPVGSPLSLECTVEGTSNPNLYWYRQAAGRGLQLLFYSVGIGQISSEVPQNLSASRPQDRQFILSSKKLLLSDSGFYLCARGGTEAFFGQGTRLTVV.

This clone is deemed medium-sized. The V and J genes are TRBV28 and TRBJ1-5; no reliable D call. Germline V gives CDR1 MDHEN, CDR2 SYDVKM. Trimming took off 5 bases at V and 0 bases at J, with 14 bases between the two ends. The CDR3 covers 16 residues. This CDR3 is CASSPRGTYSNQPQHF. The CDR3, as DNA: TGTGCCAGCAGTCCCCGTGGAACTTATAGCAATCAGCCCCAGCATTTT.

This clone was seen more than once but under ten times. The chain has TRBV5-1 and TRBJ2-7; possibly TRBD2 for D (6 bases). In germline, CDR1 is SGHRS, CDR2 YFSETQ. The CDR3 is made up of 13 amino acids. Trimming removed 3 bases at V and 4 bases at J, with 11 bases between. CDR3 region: CASSWGTAYEQYF. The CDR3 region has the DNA TGCGCCAGCAGCTGGGGGACTGCATACGAGCAGTACTTC.

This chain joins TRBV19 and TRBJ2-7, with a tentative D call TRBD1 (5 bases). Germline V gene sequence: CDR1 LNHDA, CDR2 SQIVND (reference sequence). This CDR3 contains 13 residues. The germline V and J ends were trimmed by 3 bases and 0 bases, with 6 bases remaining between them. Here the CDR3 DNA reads TGTGCCAGTAGTATCGACAGCTCCTACGAGCAGTACTTC. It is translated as CASSIDSSYEQYF.